Each of the 2 T cell receptor beta chains below was sequenced from the same sample in a study of T-cell memory formation after mild COVID-19. TCRdb used MiXCR to reprocess the 5' RACE reads, holding one entry per CDR3 protein. The repertoire has about half a million distinct CDR3 sequences, around a sixth of them found once; the top ten carry about 12%. The sequenced sample was PBMCs or a T cell subset sorted from them (not recorded which). Source of these receptors: an adult woman who had mild COVID-19 (a few samples of this study predate the infection). Cell type and time point are not known.

This clonotype has only a few counts. V and J are TRBV7-9 and TRBJ2-7; 9 bases match TRBD2. Germline V CDR1 and CDR2: SEHNR, FQNEAQ (reference sequence). The junction had 15 bases not matched to a gene; V was cut back by 5 bases and J by 1 base. The CDR3 sequence is 18 residues long. The CDR3, as DNA: TGTGCCAGCAGCACCTCAGTCGCGGGAGGGCCGATATCCTACGAGCAGTACTTC. Its protein product is CASSTSVAGGPISYEQYF.

The rearrangement joins TRBV27 to TRBJ2-1; TRBD2 matches at 9 bases. J was trimmed by 4 bases and V by 3 bases; bases with no gene match: 4. Germline CDR1 MNHEY, CDR2 SMNVEV (reference sequence). The CDR3 is 15 amino acids. The CDR3 is CASSFSAGGYNEQFF. CDR3 nucleotides: TGTGCCAGCAGTTTTTCGGCGGGAGGGTACAATGAGCAGTTCTTC.